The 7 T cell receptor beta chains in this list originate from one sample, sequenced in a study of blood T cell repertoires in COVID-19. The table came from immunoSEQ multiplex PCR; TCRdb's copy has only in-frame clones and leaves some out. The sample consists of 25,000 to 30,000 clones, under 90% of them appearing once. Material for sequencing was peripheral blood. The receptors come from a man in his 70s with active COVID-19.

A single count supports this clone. The chain's CDR3 is CASNRHIPEQQFF. As DNA, the CDR3 is TGTGCCAGCAACCGACATATACCCGAGCAGCAGTTCTTC. This rearrangement joins TRBV21-1 to TRBJ2-1; no DNA check was done on the table's D call, TRBD1. TRBV21-1 constitutes a pseudogene. The CDR3 runs 13 residues.

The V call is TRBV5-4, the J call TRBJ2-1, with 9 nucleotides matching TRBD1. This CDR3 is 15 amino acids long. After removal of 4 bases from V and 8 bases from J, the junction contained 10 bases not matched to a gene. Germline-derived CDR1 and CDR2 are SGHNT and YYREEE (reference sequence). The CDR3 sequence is CASSQGGQGRDEQFF. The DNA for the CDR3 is TGTGCCAGCAGCCAAGGAGGACAGGGGAGGGATGAGCAGTTCTTC.

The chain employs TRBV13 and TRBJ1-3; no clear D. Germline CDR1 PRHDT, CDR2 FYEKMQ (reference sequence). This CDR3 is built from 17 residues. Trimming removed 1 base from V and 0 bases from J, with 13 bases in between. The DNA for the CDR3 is TGTGCCAGCAGCTTAGCGATTCCGGGGATCTCTGGAAACACCATATATTTT. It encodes CASSLAIPGISGNTIYF.

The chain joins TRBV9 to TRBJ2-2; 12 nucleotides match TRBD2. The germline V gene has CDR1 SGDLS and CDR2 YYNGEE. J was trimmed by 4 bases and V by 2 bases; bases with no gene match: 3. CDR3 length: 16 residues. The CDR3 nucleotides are TGTGCCAGCAGCGTCAGGACTAGCGGGGCCACCGGGGAGCTGTTTTTT. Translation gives CASSVRTSGATGELFF.

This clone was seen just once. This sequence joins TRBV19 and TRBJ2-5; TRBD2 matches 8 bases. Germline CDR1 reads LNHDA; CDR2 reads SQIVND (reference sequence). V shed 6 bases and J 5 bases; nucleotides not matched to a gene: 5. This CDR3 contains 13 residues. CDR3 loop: CASSTGLGETQYF. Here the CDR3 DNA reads TGTGCCAGTAGCACGGGACTAGGGGAGACCCAGTACTTC.

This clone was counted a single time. CDR3 DNA sequence: TGTGCCAGCAGCCCGCGGGGGGGAGCGGGGAGCACAGATACGCAGTATTTT. Encoded protein: CASSPRGGAGSTDTQYF. The chain uses TRBV9 and TRBJ2-3; 9 bases are shared with TRBD2. This CDR3 is built from 17 residues. Trimming removed 4 bases from V and 0 bases from J; junction bases left unmatched: 9. CDR1 is SGDLS, CDR2 YYNGEE, per germline. Filled out from reference TRBV9 and TRBJ2-3, the complete variable domain reads DSGVTQTPKHLITATGQRVTLRCSPRSGDLSVYWYQQSLDQGLQFLIQYYNGEERAKGNILERFSAQQFPDLHSELNLSSLELGDSALYFCASSPRGGAGSTDTQYFGPGTRLTVL.

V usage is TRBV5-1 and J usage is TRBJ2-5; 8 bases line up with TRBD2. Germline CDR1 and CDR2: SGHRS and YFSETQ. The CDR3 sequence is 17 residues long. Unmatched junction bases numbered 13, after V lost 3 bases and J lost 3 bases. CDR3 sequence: CASSSGGSGGFKETQYF. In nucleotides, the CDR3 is TGCGCCAGCAGCTCTGGAGGAAGCGGGGGCTTCAAAGAGACCCAGTACTTC.